This entry is about one T cell receptor beta chain. Sequenced by immunoSEQ multiplex PCR; TCRdb stores in-frame clones only, minus some. Of tens of thousands of clones listed, roughly 94% are singletons. The data are from a study of T cell changes during pregnancy in multiple sclerosis. Sequencing used peripheral blood, obtained in the third trimester of pregnancy. This clonotype originated in a female donor with multiple sclerosis, enrolled in a pregnancy study.

The DNA of the CDR3 is TGTGCCTGGAGCGTACGGGAAAAACTGTTTTTT. Residues: CAWSVREKLFF. J is TRBJ1-4 and V is TRBV30; D not resolved. This CDR3 contains 11 residues. The germline V and J ends were trimmed by 3 bases and 8 bases, with 7 bases remaining between them. Germline V gene sequence: CDR1 GTSNPN, CDR2 SVGIG (reference sequence).